The text below deals with one T cell receptor (beta chain). Its antigen is not identified. The germline gene is not matched at one end of the junction; a read error may be the cause. TCRdb used MiXCR to reprocess the reads, holding one entry per CDR3 protein. The repertoire holds roughly 230,000 distinct CDR3 sequences, with approximately 17% as singletons. These data are taken from a study of T cell repertoires in cytomegalovirus infection. At the level of the study: Carrying CMV and the relevant HLA type showed in public TCR beta signatures. Study results and caveats: CMV-specific TCR beta clonotypes restricted by HLA-C dominated the ex vivo response. Of the TCR beta families, the public ones yielded a cumulative frequency that identified carriers of CMV plus the relevant HLA.

Per the germline V gene, CDR1 is SGHAT and CDR2 is FQDESV (reference sequence). The CDR3 sequence is 18 residues long. The chain combines TRBV11-1 with TRBJ2-1; 7 nucleotides match TRBD2. The receptor's source is a human donor in good health (CMV status not recorded). Some clones in this sample may be carry-over from other donors' samples. The sequencing input was CD8+ T cells from PBMCs. The DNA for the CDR3 is TGTGCCAGCAGCCCCCATCTCGGCAGCGGGGCATCCTACAATGAGCACTTCTTC. Translation: CASSPHLGSGASYNEHFF.